These T cell receptor beta chains were read from a single sample in a study of T cell changes during pregnancy in multiple sclerosis. Profiled with immunoSEQ multiplex PCR; TCRdb holds only in-frame clones, not every one. The sample consists of roughly 49,000 clones, 92% of them appearing once. Source: CD4+ T cells from peripheral blood mononuclear cells, taken in the second trimester of pregnancy. The source of these receptors is a female donor in good health, enrolled as a control in a pregnancy study. Each CDR3 is given without its conserved first and last residue. Fields, in order: CDR3 protein, J gene, V gene, D gene. A D gene is named only where the DNA matches it firmly.

cdr3_aa: ASSLIGPGAGGNYGYT
j_call: TRBJ1-2
v_call: TRBV5-8
d_call: -

cdr3_aa: ASSSSGNTEAF
j_call: TRBJ1-1
v_call: TRBV11-3
d_call: -

cdr3_aa: ATFTATTNYGYT
j_call: TRBJ1-2
v_call: TRBV10-3
d_call: -

cdr3_aa: ASSQVGGVRTGELF
j_call: TRBJ2-2
v_call: TRBV4-3
d_call: -

cdr3_aa: ASRPTGRANYGYT
j_call: TRBJ1-2
v_call: TRBV4-2
d_call: -

cdr3_aa: ASSLSRGAGNSPLH
j_call: TRBJ1-6
v_call: TRBV5-8
d_call: -

cdr3_aa: ASSQDHVAGRTDTQY
j_call: TRBJ2-3
v_call: TRBV4-1
d_call: -

cdr3_aa: ASSSDTGNYGYT
j_call: TRBJ1-2
v_call: TRBV5-4
d_call: -

cdr3_aa: ASSLSGTYNEQF
j_call: TRBJ2-1
v_call: TRBV27
d_call: -

cdr3_aa: ASTMGRVNNSPLH
j_call: TRBJ1-6
v_call: TRBV28
d_call: -

cdr3_aa: ASSSGTGAYNEQF
j_call: TRBJ2-1
v_call: TRBV6-5
d_call: TRBD1

cdr3_aa: ATSRYPDNIYEQF
j_call: TRBJ2-1
v_call: TRBV15
d_call: -

cdr3_aa: ASSDNRGKLHGYT
j_call: TRBJ1-2
v_call: TRBV18
d_call: TRBD1

cdr3_aa: ASSLAYQGVDNSPLH
j_call: TRBJ1-6
v_call: TRBV5-1
d_call: TRBD1

cdr3_aa: ASRARGDYGYT
j_call: TRBJ1-2
v_call: TRBV19
d_call: -

cdr3_aa: ASSTPPSYEQY
j_call: TRBJ2-7
v_call: TRBV19
d_call: -

cdr3_aa: ASSLGLAGVQF
j_call: TRBJ2-1
v_call: TRBV7-2
d_call: TRBD2

cdr3_aa: ASSISILGQPGSGNTIY
j_call: TRBJ1-3
v_call: TRBV19
d_call: TRBD1

cdr3_aa: ASSIGGGAVEQF
j_call: TRBJ2-1
v_call: TRBV19
d_call: -

cdr3_aa: ASSMSGEPNTEAF
j_call: TRBJ1-1
v_call: TRBV7-3
d_call: -

cdr3_aa: ASSVVGSSYNEQF
j_call: TRBJ2-1
v_call: TRBV9
d_call: -

cdr3_aa: ASSLQRLPDTQY
j_call: TRBJ2-3
v_call: TRBV7-2
d_call: -

cdr3_aa: ASSVRTGNVA
j_call: TRBJ1-2
v_call: TRBV5-4
d_call: TRBD1

cdr3_aa: ASSRRGDYGYT
j_call: TRBJ1-2
v_call: TRBV5-1
d_call: -

cdr3_aa: ASSLSGGNTEAF
j_call: TRBJ1-1
v_call: TRBV18
d_call: TRBD1

cdr3_aa: ASSRAAGAPQH
j_call: TRBJ1-5
v_call: TRBV25-1
d_call: -

cdr3_aa: ASSQHEFRDSNSPLH
j_call: TRBJ1-6
v_call: TRBV14
d_call: TRBD1

cdr3_aa: ASVARGPPRETQY
j_call: TRBJ2-5
v_call: TRBV6-1
d_call: -

cdr3_aa: ASSLKGQETQY
j_call: TRBJ2-5
v_call: TRBV5-4
d_call: -

cdr3_aa: AWSVPEAGGYT
j_call: TRBJ1-2
v_call: TRBV30
d_call: -

cdr3_aa: AWSRVTGTQPQH
j_call: TRBJ1-5
v_call: TRBV30
d_call: TRBD1

cdr3_aa: AISEEGARGNTIY
j_call: TRBJ1-3
v_call: TRBV10-3
d_call: TRBD1